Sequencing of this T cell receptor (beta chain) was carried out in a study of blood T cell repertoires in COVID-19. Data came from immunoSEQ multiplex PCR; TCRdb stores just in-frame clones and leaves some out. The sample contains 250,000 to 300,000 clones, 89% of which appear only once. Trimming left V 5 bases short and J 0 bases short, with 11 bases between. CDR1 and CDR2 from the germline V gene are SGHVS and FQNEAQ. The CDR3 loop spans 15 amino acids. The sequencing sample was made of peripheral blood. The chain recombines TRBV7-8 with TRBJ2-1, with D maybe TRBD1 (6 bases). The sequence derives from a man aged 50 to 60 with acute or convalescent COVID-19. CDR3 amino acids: CASSEGESSYNEQFF. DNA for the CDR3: TGTGCCAGCAGCGAGGGGGAGAGCTCCTACAATGAGCAGTTCTTC.